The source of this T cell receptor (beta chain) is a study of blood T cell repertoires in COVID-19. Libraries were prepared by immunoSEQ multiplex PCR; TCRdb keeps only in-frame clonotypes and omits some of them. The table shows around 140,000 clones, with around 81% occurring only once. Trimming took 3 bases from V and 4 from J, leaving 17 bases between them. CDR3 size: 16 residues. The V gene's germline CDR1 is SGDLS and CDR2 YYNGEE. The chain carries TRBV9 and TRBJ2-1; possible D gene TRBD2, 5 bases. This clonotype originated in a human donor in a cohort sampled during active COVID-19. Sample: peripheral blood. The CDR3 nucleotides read TGTGCCAGCAGCGCACTCCTGGGGAGAACTTACAATGAGCAGTTCTTC. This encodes CASSALLGRTYNEQFF. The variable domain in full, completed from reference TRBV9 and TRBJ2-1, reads DSGVTQTPKHLITATGQRVTLRCSPRSGDLSVYWYQQSLDQGLQFLIQYYNGEERAKGNILERFSAQQFPDLHSELNLSSLELGDSALYFCASSALLGRTYNEQFFGPGTRLTVL.